This TCR beta chain was sequenced during a study of T cell repertoires in cytomegalovirus infection. Germline V gene sequence: CDR1 DFQATT, CDR2 SNEGSKA (reference sequence). The junction had 12 bases not matched to a gene; V was cut back by 2 bases and J by 0 bases. The CDR3 consists of 18 residues. TCRdb reanalysed the reads using MiXCR and keeps one entry per CDR3 protein. In the table there are 300,000 or so distinct CDR3 sequences, about 25% of which are singletons. A remark on this clonotype: What it binds is unknown.

The study's findings and limits: Pooled public TCR beta family frequency picked out CMV carriers with the relevant HLA.

The gene calls are TRBV20-1 and TRBJ2-2; 7 positions agree with TRBD2. The receptor was isolated from a human donor in good health (CMV status not recorded). Some clones in this sample may be carry-over from other donors' samples. The specimen sequenced was PBMCs. CDR3 protein: CSARKVVAGAANTGELFF. The CDR3 region has the DNA TGCAGTGCTAGAAAAGTGGTAGCGGGCGCAGCGAACACCGGGGAGCTGTTTTTT.